This T cell receptor beta chain was recovered during a study of blood T cell repertoires in COVID-19. Study summary: The origin of the acute and convalescent COVID-19 samples was the United States, Italy and Spain. PBMCs, B-cell-depleted T cells, or T cells were the source of the cDNA or gDNA that made up the material.

Per the original data handling: It was from reference gene primer amplification that nucleated cell counts were estimated. Libraries were prepared by immunoSEQ multiplex PCR; TCRdb keeps only in-frame clonotypes and omits some of them. From that table come the V and J calls and clone size; the DNA was used to work out D and trimming. The profile covers some 120,000 clones, with approximately 84% appearing a single time and under 2.5% taken by the ten largest. Trimming removed 5 bases from V and 7 bases from J, with 17 bases in between. Looked up from germline, CDR1 is LGHNT and CDR2 is FRNRAP. This CDR3 is built from 14 residues.

The gene calls are TRBV12-5 and TRBJ1-1, with D possibly TRBD1 on 5 matching bases. The sample was peripheral blood. This sequence was found in a man in his 70s with acute or convalescent COVID-19. The CDR3: CASGPRGLSGEAFF. The CDR3 DNA reads as TGTGCTAGTGGTCCCCGGGGACTCTCTGGTGAAGCTTTCTTT.